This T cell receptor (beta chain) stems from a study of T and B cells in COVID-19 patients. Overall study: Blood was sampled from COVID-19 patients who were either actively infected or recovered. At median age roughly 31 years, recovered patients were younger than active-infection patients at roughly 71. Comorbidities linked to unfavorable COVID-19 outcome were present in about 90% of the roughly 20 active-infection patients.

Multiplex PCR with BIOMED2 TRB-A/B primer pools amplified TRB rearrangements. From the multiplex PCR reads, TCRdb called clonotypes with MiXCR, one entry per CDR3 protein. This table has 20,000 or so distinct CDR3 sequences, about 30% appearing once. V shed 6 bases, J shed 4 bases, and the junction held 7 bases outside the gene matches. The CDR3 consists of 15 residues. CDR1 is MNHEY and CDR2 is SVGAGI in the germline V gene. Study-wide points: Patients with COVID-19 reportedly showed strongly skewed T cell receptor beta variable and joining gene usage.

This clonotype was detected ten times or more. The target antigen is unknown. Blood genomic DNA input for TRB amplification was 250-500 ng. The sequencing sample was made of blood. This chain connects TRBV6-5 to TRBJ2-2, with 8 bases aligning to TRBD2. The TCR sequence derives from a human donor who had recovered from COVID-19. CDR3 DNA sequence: TGTGCCAGCAGCCCCGGGGGGGCCGGCACCGGGGAGCTGTTTTTT. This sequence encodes CASSPGGAGTGELFF.